The 12 T cell receptor beta chains in this list originate from one sample, sequenced in a study of Graves' ophthalmopathy and Graves' hyperthyroidism. TCR beta CDR3 regions were amplified from RNA transcripts. The workflow started with a first-round RT-PCR run with HTBI primers and then moved on to a second-round multiplex PCR. MiXCR, applied by TCRdb to the multiplex PCR reads, yields one record per CDR3 protein. The sample has around 1,000,000 distinct CDR3 sequences, about 40% seen once. Input material: peripheral blood or thyroid tissue (not recorded which). The receptors stem from an adult man with Graves' hyperthyroidism.

This chain uses TRBV29-1 with TRBJ1-2, with unresolved D. The CDR3 spans 10 residues. Trimming removed 7 bases at V and 2 bases at J, with 5 bases between. In germline, CDR1 is SQVTM, CDR2 ANQGSEA. This chain's CDR3 is CSAGNYGYTF. CDR3 in DNA: TGCAGCGCCGGGAACTATGGCTACACCTTC.

The table lists this clonotype with many counts. The chain recombines TRBV7-8 with TRBJ1-1, with 8 bases identical to TRBD1. CDR3 size: 13 residues. Unmatched junction bases numbered 7, after V lost 6 bases and J lost 7 bases. Germline CDR1 is SGHVS and CDR2 is FQNEAQ. CDR3 sequence: CASSFSGTGEAFF. In nucleotides, the CDR3 is TGTGCCAGCAGTTTTAGCGGGACAGGTGAAGCTTTCTTT.

The V gene is TRBV29-1, the J gene TRBJ1-4; weak D call: TRBD1 (5 bases). The CDR3 runs 14 residues. Germline V gene lookup returns CDR1 SQVTM and CDR2 ANQGSEA. With 0 bases removed from V and 6 bases from J, the gap between germline ends came to 11 bases. CDR3 residues: CSVEDVGGDEKLFF. CDR3 in DNA: TGCAGCGTTGAAGACGTGGGGGGAGATGAAAAACTGTTTTTT.

This clonotype turned up a few times. This chain uses TRBV11-2 with TRBJ2-5, with a weak D call TRBD2 (5 bases). Germline V gene sequence: CDR1 SGHAT, CDR2 FQNNGV. CDR3 length equals 15 residues. Trimming pared 4 bases from V and 2 bases from J, leaving 14 bases between. In DNA form, the CDR3 reads TGTGCCAGCAGCTCCGAGCCTCGGAGGCAAGAGACCCAGTACTTC. Translated, it gives CASSSEPRRQETQYF. The full variable domain, in which reference TRBV11-2 and TRBJ2-5 provide the parts outside the CDR3, is EAGVAQSPRYKIIEKRQSVAFWCNPISGHATLYWYQQILGQGPKLLIQFQNNGVVDDSQLPKDRFSAERLKGVDSTLKIQPAKLEDSAVYLCASSSEPRRQETQYFGPGTRLLVL.

The table lists this clonotype with many counts. The chain employs TRBV19 and TRBJ1-5; 7 bases match TRBD1. V shed 8 bases and J 2 bases; nucleotides not matched to a gene: 9. Germline V lookup: CDR1 LNHDA, CDR2 SQIVND (reference sequence). This CDR3 spans 15 amino acids. This CDR3 is CASRQGGFGNQPQHF. CDR3 DNA: TGTGCCAGTCGACAGGGAGGGTTTGGCAATCAGCCCCAGCATTTT. Full variable domain (rest looked up from reference TRBV19 and TRBJ1-5): DGGITQSPKYLFRKEGQNVTLSCEQNLNHDAMYWYRQDPGQGLRLIYYSQIVNDFQKGDIAEGYSVSREKKESFPLTVTSAQKNPTAFYLCASRQGGFGNQPQHFGDGTRLSIL.

This chain links TRBV25-1 with TRBJ1-2; D gene unclear. The CDR3 runs 14 residues. Germline CDR1 is MGHDK and CDR2 is SYGVNS. Trimming took off 2 bases at V and 2 bases at J, with 9 bases between the two ends. CDR3 region: CASSEVDSNYGYTF. DNA of the CDR3: TGTGCCAGCAGTGAAGTGGATAGCAACTATGGCTACACCTTC.

This clonotype has ten or more counts. J is TRBJ1-1 and V is TRBV19; D is undetermined. The CDR3 consists of 11 residues. Per the germline V gene, CDR1 is LNHDA and CDR2 is SQIVND (reference sequence). Trimming took 1 base from V and 11 from J, leaving 8 bases between them. The DNA for the CDR3 is TGTGCCAGTAGTATAGCAGCCGAGGCTTTCTTT. This translates into CASSIAAEAFF.

The V gene is TRBV14, the J gene TRBJ2-6; maybe TRBD2 (5 bases). V was trimmed by 6 bases and J by 0 bases, leaving 12 bases between them. Germline V gene sequence: CDR1 SGHDN, CDR2 FVKESK. The length of the CDR3 is 16 residues. The CDR3 DNA follows: TGTGCCAGCAGTCTCGCCGGGAACTCTGGGGCCAACGTCCTGACTTTC. Its translation: CASSLAGNSGANVLTF. Variable domain in full (rest from reference TRBV14 and TRBJ2-6): EAGVTQFPSHSVIEKGQTVTLRCDPISGHDNLYWYRRVMGKEIKFLLHFVKESKQDESGMPNNRFLAERTGGTYSTLKVQPAELEDSGVYFCASSLAGNSGANVLTFGAGSRLTVL.

Of note for this clonotype: This may be a read error, as it is one base from a much larger clone. V usage is TRBV29-1 and J usage is TRBJ2-7; maybe TRBD1 (6 bases). This CDR3 region has 14 residues. Looked up from germline, CDR1 is SQVTM and CDR2 is ANQGSEA. The DNA for the CDR3 is TGCAGCGCCAAAATACAGGGTTCTAGGTACGGGCAGTACTTC. Protein product: CSAKIQGSRYGQYF.

This clonotype was seen only a few times. The chain combines TRBV19 with TRBJ1-5; tentatively, D is TRBD1 (6 bases). The CDR3 extends over 15 amino acids. The germline gives CDR1 LNHDA, CDR2 SQIVND (reference sequence). Trimming pared 7 bases from V and 2 bases from J, leaving 15 bases between. The CDR3 nucleotides are TGTGCCAGTAAACTAACAGGGAGCGGCAATCAGCCCCAGCATTTT. As protein: CASKLTGSGNQPQHF.

V and J are TRBV20-1 and TRBJ2-5; 11 bases align to TRBD1. CDR3 length: 15 residues. Germline values: CDR1 DFQATT, CDR2 SNEGSKA (reference sequence). With 0 bases clipped from V and 5 bases from J, the junction kept 5 bases outside the gene matches. The CDR3 loop reads CSAREGQGASETQYF. CDR3 DNA sequence: TGCAGTGCTAGAGAAGGACAGGGGGCGTCGGAGACCCAGTACTTC.

This chain uses TRBV9 with TRBJ2-3; a possible D gene is TRBD2 (5 bases). In germline, CDR1 is SGDLS, CDR2 YYNGEE. This CDR3 has 14 residues. V was pared by 0 bases and J by 6 bases, with 11 bases between. CDR3 nucleotide sequence: TGTGCCAGCAGCGTAGACCGGGATCGTGATACGCAGTATTTT. Translating gives CASSVDRDRDTQYF.